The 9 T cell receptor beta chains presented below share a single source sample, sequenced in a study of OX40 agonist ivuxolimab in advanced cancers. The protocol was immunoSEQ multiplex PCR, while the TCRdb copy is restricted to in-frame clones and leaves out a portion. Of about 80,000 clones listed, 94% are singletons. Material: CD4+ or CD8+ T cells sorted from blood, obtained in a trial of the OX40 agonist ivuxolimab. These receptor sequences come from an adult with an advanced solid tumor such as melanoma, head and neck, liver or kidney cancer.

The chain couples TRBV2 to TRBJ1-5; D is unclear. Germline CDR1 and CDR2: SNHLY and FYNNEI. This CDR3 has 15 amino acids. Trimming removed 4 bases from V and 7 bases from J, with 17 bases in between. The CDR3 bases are TGTGCCAGCAGTGCCAGTCCAATGTTAACCCAGCCCCAGCATTTT. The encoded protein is CASSASPMLTQPQHF.

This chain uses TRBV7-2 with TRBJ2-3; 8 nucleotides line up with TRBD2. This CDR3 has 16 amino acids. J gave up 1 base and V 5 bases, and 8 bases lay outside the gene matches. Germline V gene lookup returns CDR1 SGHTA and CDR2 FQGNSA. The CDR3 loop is CASSPYNGRGTDTQYF. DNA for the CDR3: TGTGCCAGCAGCCCTTATAACGGGAGGGGCACAGATACGCAGTATTTT.

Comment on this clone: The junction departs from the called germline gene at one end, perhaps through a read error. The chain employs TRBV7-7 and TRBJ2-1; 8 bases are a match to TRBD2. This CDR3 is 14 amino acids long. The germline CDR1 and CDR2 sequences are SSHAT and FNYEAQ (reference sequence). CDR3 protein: CASSLGVTSAEQFF. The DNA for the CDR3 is TGTGCTAGCAGCTTAGGAGTGACTAGCGCTGAGCAGTTCTTC.

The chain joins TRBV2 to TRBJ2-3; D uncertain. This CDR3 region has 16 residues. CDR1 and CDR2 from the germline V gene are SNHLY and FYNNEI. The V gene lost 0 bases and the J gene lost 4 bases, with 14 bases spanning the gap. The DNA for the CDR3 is TGTGCCAGCAGTGAAGCTTGGGCCGAGGTCCCAGATACGCAGTATTTT. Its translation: CASSEAWAEVPDTQYF.

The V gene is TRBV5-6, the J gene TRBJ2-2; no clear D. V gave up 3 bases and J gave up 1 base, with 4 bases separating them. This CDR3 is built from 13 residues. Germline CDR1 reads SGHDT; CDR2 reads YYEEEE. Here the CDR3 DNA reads TGTGCCAGCAGCTCGGGGAACACCGGGGAGCTGTTTTTT. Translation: CASSSGNTGELFF.

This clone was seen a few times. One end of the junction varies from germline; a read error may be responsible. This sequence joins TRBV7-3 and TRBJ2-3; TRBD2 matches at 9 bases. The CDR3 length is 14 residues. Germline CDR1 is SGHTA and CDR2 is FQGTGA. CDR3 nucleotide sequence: TGCGCCAGCAGCCCTGTGACTAGCGGAGATACGCAGTATTTT. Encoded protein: CASSPVTSGDTQYF.

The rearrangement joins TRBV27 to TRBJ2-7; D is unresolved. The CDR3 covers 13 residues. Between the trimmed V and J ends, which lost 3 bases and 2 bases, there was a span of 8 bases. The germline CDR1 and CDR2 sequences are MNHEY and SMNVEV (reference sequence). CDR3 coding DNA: TGTGCCAGCAGTTTGGGTCGCACCTACGAGCAGTACTTC. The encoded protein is CASSLGRTYEQYF.

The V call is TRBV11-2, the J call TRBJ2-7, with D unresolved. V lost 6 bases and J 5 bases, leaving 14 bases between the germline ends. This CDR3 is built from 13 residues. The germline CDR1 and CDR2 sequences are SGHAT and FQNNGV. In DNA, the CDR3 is TGTGCCAGCAGACCCCATGATAACCACGAGCAGTACTTC. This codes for CASRPHDNHEQYF.

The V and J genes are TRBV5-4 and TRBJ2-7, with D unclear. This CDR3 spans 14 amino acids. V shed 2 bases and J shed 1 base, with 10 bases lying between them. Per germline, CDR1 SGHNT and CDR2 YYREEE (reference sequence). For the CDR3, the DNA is TGTGCCAGCAGCTTTAATTCTCGGTCCTACGAGCAGTACTTC. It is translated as CASSFNSRSYEQYF.